This note documents a single TCR beta chain sequence. These data come from a study of blood T cell repertoires in COVID-19. Turning to the study itself: Italy, Spain and the United States were the sources of the convalescent and acute COVID-19 samples.

Participants were placed into cohorts based on the clinical history they reported. Clones were read by immunoSEQ multiplex PCR, and TCRdb kept only the in-frame ones, dropping some. The sample shows fewer than 350,000 clones, 85% of them seen only once. The length of the CDR3 is 15 residues. CDR1 is KGHSH and CDR2 is LQKENI in the germline V gene. Trimming cost V 6 bases and J 3 bases, with 16 bases left between them. The rearrangement uses TRBV18 and TRBJ2-3; possible D gene TRBD1, 7 bases. This receptor was taken from a woman in her forties or fifties who had recovered from COVID-19. Sequencing used PBMCs or T cells enriched from blood (not recorded which). The CDR3 protein is CASSPEAGGTDTQYF. The CDR3 DNA reads TGTGCCAGCTCCCCCGAGGCAGGGGGGACAGATACGCAGTATTTT.